Presented here are 26 T cell receptor beta chains from one specimen sequenced in a study of T cell changes during pregnancy in multiple sclerosis. Repertoires were generated with immunoSEQ multiplex PCR, while TCRdb's copy carries only in-frame clones and drops some. The table includes about 75,000 clones, 94% detected once. The sequenced sample was CD4+ T cells from peripheral blood mononuclear cells, obtained after pregnancy. The receptors derive from a female donor with multiple sclerosis, enrolled in a pregnancy study.

The rearrangement links TRBV4-3 to TRBJ1-2, with D unclear. The CDR3 is 15 residues long. The germline gives CDR1 LGHNA, CDR2 YSLEER. With 4 bases removed from V and 4 bases from J, the gap between germline ends came to 16 bases. In DNA form, the CDR3 reads TGCGCCAGCAGCCTATATCCAGCAGGCACCTATGGCTACACCTTC. Translated: CASSLYPAGTYGYTF.

The chain employs TRBV4-2 and TRBJ1-2, with TRBD1 as a possible D gene (6 bases). CDR1 and CDR2 from the germline V gene are LGHNA and YNFKEQ. The length of the CDR3 is 14 residues. V lost 3 bases and J lost 8, with 16 bases in between. The DNA for the CDR3 is TGTGCCAGCAGCCAGCTCGGACAGCCGGGAGGCTACACCTTC. Its protein product is CASSQLGQPGGYTF.

The CDR3 bases are TGTGCCAGCACCGTCGGACTAGCGGATAACAATGAGCAGTTCTTC. This translates into CASTVGLADNNEQFF. The V call is TRBV9, the J call TRBJ2-1; TRBD2 matches at 10 bases. J was trimmed by 5 bases and V by 6 bases; bases with no gene match: 8. Germline V gene data show CDR1 as SGDLS and CDR2 as YYNGEE. The CDR3 sequence is 15 residues long.

The chain recombines TRBV5-4 with TRBJ2-5; 7 bases are shared with TRBD2. The CDR3 is made up of 16 amino acids. Germline trimming cut 0 bases from V and 5 bases from J; bases unmatched to any gene: 10. Germline CDR1 reads SGHNT; CDR2 reads YYREEE (reference sequence). The CDR3 is CASSLAGGGPGETQYF. For the CDR3, the DNA is TGTGCCAGCAGCTTGGCCGGGGGAGGGCCCGGTGAGACCCAGTACTTC. The full variable domain, in which reference TRBV5-4 and TRBJ2-5 provide the parts outside the CDR3, is ETGVTQSPTHLIKTRGQQVTLRCSSQSGHNTVSWYQQALGQGPQFIFQYYREEENGRGNFPPRFSGLQFPNYSSELNVNALELDDSALYLCASSLAGGGPGETQYFGPGTRLLVL.

The J gene is TRBJ2-1, the V gene TRBV11-2, with D possibly TRBD2 on 5 matching bases. The CDR3 spans 15 residues. Germline V gene lookup returns CDR1 SGHAT and CDR2 FQNNGV. V dropped 3 bases and J dropped 1 base, with 10 bases sitting between them. CDR3 in amino acids: CASSFSVNSYNEQFF. The DNA of the CDR3 is TGTGCCAGCAGCTTTAGCGTGAATTCCTACAATGAGCAGTTCTTC. Based on the CDR3 plus reference TRBV11-2 and TRBJ2-1, the full variable domain is EAGVAQSPRYKIIEKRQSVAFWCNPISGHATLYWYQQILGQGPKLLIQFQNNGVVDDSQLPKDRFSAERLKGVDSTLKIQPAKLEDSAVYLCASSFSVNSYNEQFFGPGTRLTVL.

This rearrangement joins TRBV15 to TRBJ2-1, with 12 positions matching TRBD1. This CDR3 region has 17 residues. Germline CDR1 is LNHNV and CDR2 is YYDKDF (reference sequence). V was clipped by 1 base and J by 7 bases; unmatched bases: 8. CDR3 amino acids: CATSRVVGTGGKNEQFF. The CDR3 DNA sequence: TGTGCCACCAGCAGAGTGGTAGGGACAGGGGGCAAGAATGAGCAGTTCTTC.

This sequence joins TRBV19 and TRBJ1-2; TRBD1 might be the D (5 bases). Germline V gene data show CDR1 as LNHDA and CDR2 as SQIVND (reference sequence). This CDR3 is 15 amino acids long. V was cut by 3 bases and J by 6 bases, with 17 bases left in between. The CDR3 sequence is CASSIGAAGLDGYTF. The CDR3, as DNA: TGTGCCAGTAGTATCGGGGCAGCGGGCCTCGATGGCTACACCTTC.

The chain carries TRBV2 and TRBJ2-2; a weak D match, TRBD1 (5 bases). The CDR3 totals 15 residues. Germline V gene lookup returns CDR1 SNHLY and CDR2 FYNNEI. V was pared by 7 bases and J by 0 bases, with 12 bases between. The CDR3 DNA sequence: TGTGCCAGCACCCGCAGGGCGGCGAACACCGGGGAGCTGTTTTTT. This gives the protein CASTRRAANTGELFF. The full variable domain, its missing parts supplied by reference TRBV2 and TRBJ2-2, is EPEVTQTPSHQVTQMGQEVILRCVPISNHLYFYWYRQILGQKVEFLVSFYNNEISEKSEIFDDQFSVERPDGSNFTLKIRSTKLEDSAMYFCASTRRAANTGELFFGEGSRLTVL.

The chain is built from TRBV6-1 and TRBJ2-7; 8 nucleotides align to TRBD2. Losses at the gene ends were 4 bases for V and 5 bases for J; bases not matched to a gene: 13. The CDR3 extends over 16 amino acids. Per germline, CDR1 MNHNS and CDR2 SASEGT. The CDR3, as DNA: TGTGCCAGCAGTGCAACGACCGGGACTAGTCTCCACGAGCAGTACTTC. It is translated as CASSATTGTSLHEQYF.

This CDR3 reads CATSRGWQGLGETQYF. CDR3 DNA sequence: TGTGCCACCAGCAGAGGTTGGCAGGGGCTAGGAGAGACCCAGTACTTC. This rearrangement joins TRBV15 to TRBJ2-5, with D possibly being TRBD1 (6 bases). Looked up from germline, CDR1 is LNHNV and CDR2 is YYDKDF (reference sequence). The germline V and J ends were trimmed by 1 base and 4 bases, with 16 bases remaining between them. The CDR3 extends over 16 amino acids.

The chain combines TRBV5-8 with TRBJ2-5; TRBD2 matches at 12 bases. Germline V lookup: CDR1 SGHTS, CDR2 YDEGEE. Germline trimming cut 4 bases from V and 2 bases from J; bases unmatched to any gene: 3. CDR3 length: 15 amino acids. The CDR3 sequence: CASSLGTSGQETQYF. The CDR3 bases are TGTGCCAGCAGCCTCGGGACTAGCGGGCAAGAGACCCAGTACTTC.

The chain combines TRBV19 with TRBJ2-5; D might be TRBD1 (6 bases). The germline V and J ends were trimmed by 2 bases and 5 bases, with 12 bases remaining between them. Germline loops: CDR1 LNHDA, CDR2 SQIVND (reference sequence). This CDR3 is 14 amino acids long. Written as DNA, the CDR3 is TGTGCCAGTAGTATAAAACAGGGTGGGGAGACCCAGTACTTC. As protein: CASSIKQGGETQYF. The full variable domain, in which reference TRBV19 and TRBJ2-5 provide the parts outside the CDR3, is DGGITQSPKYLFRKEGQNVTLSCEQNLNHDAMYWYRQDPGQGLRLIYYSQIVNDFQKGDIAEGYSVSREKKESFPLTVTSAQKNPTAFYLCASSIKQGGETQYFGPGTRLLVL.

V and J are TRBV2 and TRBJ2-7, with D possibly being TRBD1 (5 bases). The germline V gene encodes CDR1 SNHLY and CDR2 FYNNEI. This CDR3 region has 16 residues. The germline V and J ends were trimmed by 6 bases and 6 bases, with 24 bases remaining between them. The CDR3 reads CASRSSRQSPPSEQYF. CDR3 DNA: TGTGCCAGCAGATCCAGCAGACAGTCCCCCCCCTCCGAGCAGTACTTC.

The gene calls are TRBV28 and TRBJ1-2; D remains ambiguous. Germline lookup yields CDR1 MDHEN and CDR2 SYDVKM. This CDR3 has 15 amino acids. Trimming shortened V by 1 base and J by 1 base, and 10 bases separated the two germline ends. CDR3 residues: CASSLSRPLNYGYTF. The DNA of the CDR3 is TGTGCCAGCAGTTTATCGAGGCCCCTTAACTATGGCTACACCTTC.

V and J are TRBV7-6 and TRBJ2-5; TRBD2 matches 7 bases. In germline, CDR1 is SGHVS, CDR2 FNYEAQ. The CDR3 loop spans 18 amino acids. Unmatched junction bases numbered 13, after V lost 1 base and J lost 2 bases. CDR3 residues: CASSLGRARAGSQETQYF. DNA for the CDR3: TGTGCCAGCAGCTTAGGGCGGGCCCGAGCGGGATCACAAGAGACCCAGTACTTC.

The rearrangement joins TRBV7-9 to TRBJ2-7; 13 nucleotides align to TRBD2. Losses at the gene ends were 5 bases for V and 7 bases for J; bases not matched to a gene: 11. The CDR3 contains 16 residues. From germline, CDR1 is SEHNR and CDR2 FQNEAQ (reference sequence). In DNA form, the CDR3 reads TGTGCCAGCAGCAAGTCGGAACTAGCGGGAGGGGATGAGCAGTACTTC. Protein sequence: CASSKSELAGGDEQYF. The full variable domain, with the rest looked up from reference TRBV7-9 and TRBJ2-7, is DTGVSQNPRHKITKRGQNVTFRCDPISEHNRLYWYRQTLGQGPEFLTYFQNEAQLEKSRLLSDRFSAERPKGSFSTLEIQRTEQGDSAMYLCASSKSELAGGDEQYFGPGTRLTVT.

The rearrangement links TRBV25-1 to TRBJ1-4; 7 bases match TRBD1. The CDR3 consists of 15 residues. Unmatched junction bases numbered 9, after V lost 6 bases and J lost 5 bases. The germline CDR1 and CDR2 sequences are MGHDK and SYGVNS. For the CDR3, the DNA is TGTGCCAGCAGCCCCCCGACAGGGAGCAATGAAAAACTGTTTTTT. Protein sequence: CASSPPTGSNEKLFF.

The chain combines TRBV14 with TRBJ2-7; weak D call: TRBD2 (6 bases). Germline assignment: CDR1 SGHDN and CDR2 FVKESK. The germline V and J ends were trimmed by 4 bases and 3 bases, with 16 bases remaining between them. The CDR3 is made up of 15 amino acids. Here the CDR3 DNA reads TGTGCCAGCAGCCGTACCGGGACTGGATACTACGAGCAGTACTTC. Its translation: CASSRTGTGYYEQYF.

This clone was detected only once. The rearrangement joins TRBV19 to TRBJ1-2; D is perhaps TRBD1 (5 bases). In germline, CDR1 is LNHDA, CDR2 SQIVND (reference sequence). The CDR3 consists of 15 residues. V was shortened by 1 base and J by 6 bases, with 15 bases between the two germline ends. The CDR3 DNA is TGTGCCAGTAGTATAGTTTGGGTGACAGAGGATGGCTACACCTTC. The encoded protein is CASSIVWVTEDGYTF.

CDR3 nucleotides: TGTGCCAGCAGTGATGCTAATGCCGGGACAGCTAGCAATCAGCCCCAGCATTTT. It yields the protein CASSDANAGTASNQPQHF. The genes are TRBV6-1 and TRBJ1-5; 7 positions match TRBD1. Trimming removed 3 bases from V and 0 bases from J; junction bases left unmatched: 11. There are 18 residues in the CDR3. Germline lookup yields CDR1 MNHNS and CDR2 SASEGT.

This clone was seen a handful of times. V is TRBV14 and J is TRBJ1-4, with D possibly being TRBD1 (5 bases). Between the trimmed V and J ends, which lost 2 bases and 8 bases, there was a span of 15 bases. Germline CDR1 reads SGHDN; CDR2 reads FVKESK. CDR3 size: 15 residues. CDR3 in amino acids: CASSQIGRAKEKLFF. The CDR3 nucleotides read TGTGCCAGCAGCCAAATCGGCAGGGCAAAGGAAAAACTGTTTTTT.

The CDR3, as DNA: TGTGCCAGCTCACCACAACAGGGGGCCATCACCTACGAGCAGTACTTC. It codes for CASSPQQGAITYEQYF. V gene TRBV18 combines with J gene TRBJ2-7; TRBD1 agrees at 9 bases. Germline V gene lookup returns CDR1 KGHSH and CDR2 LQKENI. The V segment lost 1 base and the J segment 2 bases; nucleotides outside the gene matches: 6. The CDR3 runs to 16 residues.

This rearrangement joins TRBV6-6 to TRBJ2-7; 11 bases are shared with TRBD2. Germline V gene lookup returns CDR1 MNHNY and CDR2 SVGAGI (reference sequence). The CDR3 has 15 amino acids. V gave up 6 bases and J gave up 6 bases; unmatched junction bases: 10. The CDR3 bases are TGTGCCAGCAGCCGTACTAGCGGGAGTTCCGTCGAGCAGTACTTC. Its protein product is CASSRTSGSSVEQYF.

J is TRBJ2-1 and V is TRBV6-5; a possible D gene is TRBD2 (5 bases). The CDR3 runs 15 residues. With 6 bases removed from V and 2 bases from J, the gap between germline ends came to 14 bases. Germline assignment: CDR1 MNHEY and CDR2 SVGAGI. CDR3 sequence reads: CASRLRLFPYNEQFF. The DNA of the CDR3 is TGTGCCAGCAGGCTTAGACTATTCCCCTACAATGAGCAGTTCTTC.

In its sample, this clone was seen once. The chain is built from TRBV2 and TRBJ2-5; no clear D gene. V was shortened by 5 bases and J by 5 bases, with 6 bases between the two germline ends. Germline assignment: CDR1 SNHLY and CDR2 FYNNEI. This CDR3 is 11 amino acids long. CDR3 amino acids: CASSILETQYF. CDR3 in DNA: TGTGCCAGCAGTATTCTCGAGACCCAGTACTTC.

The J gene is TRBJ2-7, the V gene TRBV6-5; 9 bases line up with TRBD1. V lost 0 bases and J lost 3; bases outside the gene matches: 6. There are 16 residues in the CDR3. Germline V lookup: CDR1 MNHEY, CDR2 SVGAGI. The CDR3 nucleotides read TGTGCCAGCAGTTACTCGAGTCGGGGACAGGGCTACGAGCAGTACTTC. Translating it yields CASSYSSRGQGYEQYF.